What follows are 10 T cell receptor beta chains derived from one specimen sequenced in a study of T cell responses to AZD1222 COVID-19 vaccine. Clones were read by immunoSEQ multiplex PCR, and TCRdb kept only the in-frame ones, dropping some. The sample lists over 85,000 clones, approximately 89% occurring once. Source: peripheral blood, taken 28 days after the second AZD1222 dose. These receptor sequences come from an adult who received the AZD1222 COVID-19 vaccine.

The CDR3 bases are TGTGCCAGCAGTTTATTTAAGGGAGATACGCAGTATTTT. Residues: CASSLFKGDTQYF. This rearrangement joins TRBV27 to TRBJ2-3; no firm D call. Germline CDR1 is MNHEY and CDR2 is SMNVEV (reference sequence). CDR3 length: 13 residues. Trimming pared 1 base from V and 5 bases from J, leaving 7 bases between.

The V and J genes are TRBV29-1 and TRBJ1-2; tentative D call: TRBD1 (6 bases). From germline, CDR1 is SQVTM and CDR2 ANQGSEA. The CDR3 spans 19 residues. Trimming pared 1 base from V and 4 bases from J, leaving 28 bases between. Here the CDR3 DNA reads TGCAGCGTTGAAGCGGTTTGGGGCGGGAACAGGGCCCCCCTCTATGGCTACACCTTC. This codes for CSVEAVWGGNRAPLYGYTF.

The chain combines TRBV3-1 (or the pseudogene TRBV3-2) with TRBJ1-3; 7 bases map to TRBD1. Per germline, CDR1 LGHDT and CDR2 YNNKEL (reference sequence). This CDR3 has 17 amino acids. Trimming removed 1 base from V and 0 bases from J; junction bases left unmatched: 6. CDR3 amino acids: CASSQGAGGVSGNTIYF. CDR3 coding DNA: TGTGCCAGCAGCCAAGGGGCAGGGGGAGTCTCTGGAAACACCATATATTTT.

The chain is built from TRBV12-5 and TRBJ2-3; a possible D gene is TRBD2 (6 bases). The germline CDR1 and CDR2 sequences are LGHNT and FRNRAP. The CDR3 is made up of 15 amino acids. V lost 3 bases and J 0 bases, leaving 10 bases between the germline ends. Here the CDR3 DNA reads TGTGCTAGTGGTTTTTTGACTAGTAGCACAGATACGCAGTATTTT. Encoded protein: CASGFLTSSTDTQYF.

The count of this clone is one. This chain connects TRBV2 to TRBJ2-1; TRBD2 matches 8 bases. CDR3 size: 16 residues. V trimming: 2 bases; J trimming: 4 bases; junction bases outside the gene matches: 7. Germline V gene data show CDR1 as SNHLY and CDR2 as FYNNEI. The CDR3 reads CASSETIAGNYNEQFF. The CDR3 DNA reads TGTGCCAGCAGTGAAACCATAGCGGGGAATTACAATGAGCAGTTCTTC.

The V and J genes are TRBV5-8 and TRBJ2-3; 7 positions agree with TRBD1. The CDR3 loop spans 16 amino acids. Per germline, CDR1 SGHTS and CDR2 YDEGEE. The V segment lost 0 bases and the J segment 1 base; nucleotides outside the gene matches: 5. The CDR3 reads CASSLERDRGTDTQYF. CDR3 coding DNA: TGTGCCAGCAGCTTGGAACGGGACAGAGGCACAGATACGCAGTATTTT.

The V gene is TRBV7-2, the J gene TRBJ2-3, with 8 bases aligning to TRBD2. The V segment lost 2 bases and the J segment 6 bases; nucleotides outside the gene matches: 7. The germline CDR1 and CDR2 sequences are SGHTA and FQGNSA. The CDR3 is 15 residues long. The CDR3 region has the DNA TGTGCCAGCAGCTTACGTAGCGGGGTCATCGATACGCAGTATTTT. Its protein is CASSLRSGVIDTQYF. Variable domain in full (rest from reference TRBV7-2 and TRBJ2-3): GAGVSQSPSNKVTEKGKDVELRCDPISGHTALYWYRQSLGQGLEFLIYFQGNSAPDKSGLPSDRFSAERTGGSVSTLTIQRTQQEDSAVYLCASSLRSGVIDTQYFGPGTRLTVL.

This CDR3 reads CSAYTDTQYF. Written as DNA, the CDR3 is TGCAGTGCGTACACAGATACGCAGTATTTT. The rearrangement links TRBV20-1 to TRBJ2-3; no firm D call. The CDR3 contains 10 residues. The germline V gene has CDR1 DFQATT and CDR2 SNEGSKA (reference sequence). V was pared by 6 bases and J by 2 bases, with 3 bases between.

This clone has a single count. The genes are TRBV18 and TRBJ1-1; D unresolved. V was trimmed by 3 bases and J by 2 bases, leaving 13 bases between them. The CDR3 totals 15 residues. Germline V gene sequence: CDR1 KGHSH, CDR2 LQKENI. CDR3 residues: CASSPQPGVNTEAFF. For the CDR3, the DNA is TGTGCCAGCTCACCCCAACCCGGGGTAAACACTGAAGCTTTCTTT.

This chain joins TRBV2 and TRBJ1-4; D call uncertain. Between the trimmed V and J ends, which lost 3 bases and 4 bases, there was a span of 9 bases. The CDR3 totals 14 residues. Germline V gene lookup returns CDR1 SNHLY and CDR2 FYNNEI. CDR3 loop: CASSDGRGNEKLFF. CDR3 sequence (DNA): TGTGCCAGCAGTGATGGTCGTGGTAATGAAAAACTGTTTTTT.